What follows describes a single T cell receptor beta chain. Seattle patient enrollment occurred during active infection, with longitudinal follow-up thereafter. In the original workflow: By means of reference gene primer amplification, nucleated cell counts were estimated. Libraries were prepared by immunoSEQ multiplex PCR; TCRdb keeps only in-frame clonotypes and omits some of them. The V and J calls and clone size were taken over from that table, and D and trimming were inferred from the DNA. The table has 250,000 to 300,000 clones, 85% to 90% seen once. This record comes from a study of blood T cell repertoires in COVID-19. Study summary: Acute and convalescent COVID-19 specimens originated in the United States, Italy and Spain. PBMCs, B-cell-depleted T cells, or T cells were the source of the cDNA or gDNA that made up the material.

This sequence was found in a woman aged 25 to 45 with COVID-19, enrolled during active disease. Sequenced material: peripheral blood.

The CDR3 sequence: CASSPTGLAGNQPQHF. The CDR3, as DNA: TGTGCCAGCAGTCCTACAGGGCTCGCGGGCAATCAGCCCCAGCATTTT. The chain links TRBV28 to TRBJ1-5, with D maybe TRBD1 (6 bases). V was pared by 5 bases and J by 2 bases, with 16 bases between. The germline CDR1 and CDR2 sequences are MDHEN and SYDVKM. The CDR3 runs to 16 residues.